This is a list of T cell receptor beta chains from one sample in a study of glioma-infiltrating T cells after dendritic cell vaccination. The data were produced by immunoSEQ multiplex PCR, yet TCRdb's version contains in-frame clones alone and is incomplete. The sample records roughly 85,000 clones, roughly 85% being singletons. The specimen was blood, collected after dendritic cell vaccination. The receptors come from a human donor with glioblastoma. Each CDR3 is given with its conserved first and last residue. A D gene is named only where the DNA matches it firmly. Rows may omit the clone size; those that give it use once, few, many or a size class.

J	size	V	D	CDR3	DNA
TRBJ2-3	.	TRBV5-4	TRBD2	CASSLVAGGGTDTQYF	TGTGCCAGCAGCTTAGTAGCGGGGGGTGGCACAGATACGCAGTATTTT
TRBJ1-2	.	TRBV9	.	CASSVAWGSRVPGYTF	TGTGCCAGCAGCGTAGCTTGGGGCAGTAGGGTACCTGGCTACACCTTC
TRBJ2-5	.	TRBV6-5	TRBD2	CASRNIAGGQETQYF	TGTGCCAGCAGAAACATAGCGGGAGGTCAAGAGACCCAGTACTTC
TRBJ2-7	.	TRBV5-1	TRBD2	CASSPGTSGSKTYEQYF	TGCGCCAGCAGCCCCGGGACTAGCGGGAGTAAGACCTACGAGCAGTACTTC
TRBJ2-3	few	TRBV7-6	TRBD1	CASSPQGDRVTDTQYF	TGTGCCAGCAGCCCCCAGGGGGACAGGGTCACAGATACGCAGTATTTT
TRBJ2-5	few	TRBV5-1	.	CASSPLLDPLGQETQYF	TGCGCCAGCAGCCCCCTCTTAGACCCCCTAGGACAAGAGACCCAGTACTTC
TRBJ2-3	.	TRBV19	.	CASKSWGQGDADTQYF	TGTGCCAGTAAATCCTGGGGGCAGGGTGATGCAGATACGCAGTATTTT
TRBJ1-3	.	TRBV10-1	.	CASGRTSGHTIYF	TGCGCCAGCGGGAGGACATCGGGACACACCATATATTTT
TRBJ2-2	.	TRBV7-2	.	CASSLGATGELFF	TGTGCCAGCAGCTTAGGAGCTACCGGGGAGCTGTTTTTT
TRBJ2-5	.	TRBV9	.	CASSVVDSQETQYF	TGTGCCAGCAGCGTAGTGGACTCACAAGAGACCCAGTACTTC
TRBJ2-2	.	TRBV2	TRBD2	CASSLAGAGELFF	TGTGCCAGCAGTTTAGCGGGAGCCGGGGAGCTGTTTTTT
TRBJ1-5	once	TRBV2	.	CASSLSDQGPYSNQPQHF	TGTGCCAGCAGTCTATCAGATCAGGGGCCCTATAGCAATCAGCCCCAGCATTTT
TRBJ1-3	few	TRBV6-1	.	CATTDRGNTIYF	TGTGCCACCACAGATCGAGGAAACACCATATATTTT
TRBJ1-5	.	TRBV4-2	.	CASSQEEAGGSQPQHF	TGTGCCAGCAGCCAAGAGGAGGCGGGGGGGAGTCAGCCCCAGCATTTT
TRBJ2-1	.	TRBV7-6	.	CASSLEWGGGAYNEQFF	TGTGCCAGCAGCTTAGAGTGGGGAGGGGGTGCCTACAATGAGCAGTTCTTC
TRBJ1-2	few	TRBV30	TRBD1	CAWSALNRGFYGYTF	TGTGCCTGGAGTGCCCTTAACAGGGGATTCTATGGCTACACCTTC
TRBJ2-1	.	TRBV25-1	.	CASSESDRRDEQFF	TGTGCCAGCAGTGAATCCGACAGGCGCGATGAGCAGTTCTTC
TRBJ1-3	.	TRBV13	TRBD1	CASSPLQGAPGNTIYF	TGTGCCAGCAGCCCCCTCCAGGGGGCGCCAGGAAACACCATATATTTT
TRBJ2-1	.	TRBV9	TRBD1	CASSARQGPLFF	TGTGCCAGCAGCGCCAGACAGGGTCCGCTGTTCTTC
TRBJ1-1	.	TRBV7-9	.	CASSFPYQGSEAFF	TGTGCCAGCAGCTTTCCCTACCAGGGATCTGAAGCTTTCTTT